The 25 T cell receptor beta chains below all came from one sample that was sequenced in a study of post-analysis software for immune sequencing data. Study outcomes and limitations: Roughly 5 TRBV segments (TRBV5-6, TRBV5-1 and TRBV20-1 among them) occurred more frequently in patients than in controls.

Presence of unique molecular identifiers characterized the TCR beta cDNA libraries. From the PCR reads, TCRdb called clonotypes with MiXCR, one entry per CDR3 protein. The sample lists about 170,000 distinct CDR3 sequences, 30% occurring once. For these receptors, no antigen is known. The sequencing sample was made of blood. Receptors originate from a girl aged 10-17 years with multiple sclerosis.

The CDR3 protein is CASRQQEGGYGYTF. As DNA, the CDR3 is TGTGCCAGCAGGCAACAGGAGGGGGGCTATGGCTACACCTTC. The V call is TRBV25-1, the J call TRBJ1-2; D is perhaps TRBD1 (6 bases). The length of the CDR3 is 14 residues. The V gene lost 6 bases and the J gene lost 4 bases, with 15 bases spanning the gap. Per the germline V gene, CDR1 is MGHDK and CDR2 is SYGVNS.

On this clonotype itself: A read error may be the cause here, since a much bigger clone is one base away. The CDR3 region has the DNA TGCGCCAGCAGTAAGGCAGGTTACAATGAGCAGTTCTTC. Translation gives CASSKAGYNEQFF. V is TRBV10-1 and J is TRBJ2-1; no clear D gene. The CDR3 is 13 amino acids. CDR1 is WNHNN and CDR2 is SYGVQD in the germline V gene (reference sequence). Trimming took 5 bases from V and 4 from J, leaving 9 bases between them.

Many counts were recorded for this clonotype. The rearrangement uses TRBV20-1 and TRBJ2-7; 7 positions match TRBD2. The CDR3 has 14 amino acids. Germline V CDR1 and CDR2: DFQATT, SNEGSKA (reference sequence). Trimming took 1 base from V and 1 from J; bases not matched to a gene: 4. As DNA, the CDR3 is TGCAGTGCTAGAGCCCCGCGGGAGTCCTACGAGCAGTACTTC. This translates into CSARAPRESYEQYF.

This clonotype was recorded a few times. The genes are TRBV18 and TRBJ1-5; D gene uncertain. The CDR3 is made up of 13 amino acids. The ends were cut back, 4 bases at V and 4 bases at J, with 8 bases in the middle. Germline CDR1 is KGHSH and CDR2 is LQKENI. The CDR3, as DNA: TGTGCCAGCTCACTTTCTCTTAATCAGCCCCAGCATTTT. Protein product: CASSLSLNQPQHF.

This chain connects TRBV30 to TRBJ2-3; TRBD2 agrees at 7 bases. The CDR3 is 14 amino acids. The V gene end was trimmed by 8 bases and the J gene end by 0 bases; junction bases not matched to a gene: 8. Germline CDR1 is GTSNPN and CDR2 is SVGIG (reference sequence). The DNA for the CDR3 is TGTGCCCTCAAGCGGGGCGCTAGCACAGATACGCAGTATTTT. Its translation: CALKRGASTDTQYF.

This clonotype was found many times. The V call is TRBV4-1, the J call TRBJ2-1; 10 bases line up with TRBD2. The CDR3 has 15 amino acids. The V gene end was trimmed by 4 bases and the J gene end by 4 bases; junction bases not matched to a gene: 4. The germline gives CDR1 MGHRA, CDR2 YSYEKL. This CDR3 reads CASSPSGRRYNEQFF. DNA for the CDR3: TGCGCCAGCAGCCCTAGCGGGAGACGTTACAATGAGCAGTTCTTC.

This clonotype was found many times. The V and J genes are TRBV19 and TRBJ1-2, with 9 bases that match TRBD1. Losses at the gene ends were 4 bases for V and 4 bases for J; bases not matched to a gene: 7. CDR1 and CDR2 from the germline V gene are LNHDA and SQIVND (reference sequence). The CDR3 is 15 amino acids. The CDR3 coding sequence is TGTGCCAGTAGTACTTGGACAGGGGACCTCTATGGCTACACCTTC. It translates to CASSTWTGDLYGYTF.

The rearrangement uses TRBV6-5 and TRBJ1-6; 10 bases are shared with TRBD1. CDR1 and CDR2 from the germline V gene are MNHEY and SVGAGI. The CDR3 is 17 residues long. J gave up 5 bases and V 1 base, and 5 bases lay outside the gene matches. The CDR3, as DNA: TGTGCCAGCAGTTACTGGGACAGGGGAATCAATAATTCACCCCTCCACTTT. This translates into CASSYWDRGINNSPLHF.

The chain couples TRBV6-5 to TRBJ2-7; 10 bases are a match to TRBD1. The ends lost 5 bases at V and 4 bases at J; junction bases unmatched: 5. CDR1 and CDR2 from the germline V gene are MNHEY and SVGAGI. The CDR3 has 14 amino acids. DNA of the CDR3: TGTGCCAGCAGTGTCCGGGACAGGGGTTACGAGCAGTACTTC. Translation gives CASSVRDRGYEQYF.

This clonotype showed up just a few times. The chain is built from TRBV18 and TRBJ2-3, with D possibly matching TRBD1 (6 bases). CDR1 is KGHSH and CDR2 is LQKENI in the germline V gene. V was cut by 1 base and J by 0 bases, with 8 bases left in between. This CDR3 is built from 15 residues. DNA of the CDR3: TGTGCCAGCTCACCACGCCAGGGGAGCACAGATACGCAGTATTTT. This sequence encodes CASSPRQGSTDTQYF.

In the case of this clonotype: With a much larger clone just one base away, this may be a read error. The CDR3 loop reads CSAQEVAGREQYF. In DNA, the CDR3 is TGCAGTGCCCAGGAGGTAGCGGGACGCGAGCAGTACTTC. V gene TRBV20-1 combines with J gene TRBJ2-7; 8 bases fit TRBD2. The CDR3 has 13 residues. Trimming cost V 6 bases and J 6 bases; bases outside gene matches: 10. The germline CDR1 and CDR2 sequences are DFQATT and SNEGSKA (reference sequence).

The chain combines TRBV5-8 with TRBJ2-6, with D possibly being TRBD2 (5 bases). Per the germline V gene, CDR1 is SGHTS and CDR2 is YDEGEE. V was shortened by 2 bases and J by 3 bases, with 9 bases between the two germline ends. The CDR3 totals 15 residues. The CDR3 region is CASSFRRFGANVLTF. For the CDR3, the DNA is TGTGCCAGCAGCTTTAGGAGGTTTGGGGCCAACGTCCTGACTTTC.

J is TRBJ2-7 and V is TRBV28; weak D call: TRBD2 (7 bases). Trimming cost V 8 bases and J 3 bases, with 14 bases left between them. CDR1 is MDHEN, CDR2 SYDVKM, per germline. The CDR3 contains 13 residues. The CDR3 bases are TGTGCCAGCGGGGGCGGGAGAGACTACGAGCAGTACTTC. As protein: CASGGGRDYEQYF.

The chain couples TRBV20-1 to TRBJ2-4; D assignment may be TRBD1 or TRBD2 (5 bases each). This CDR3 comprises 16 residues. The germline CDR1 and CDR2 sequences are DFQATT and SNEGSKA (reference sequence). Trimming left V 5 bases short and J 8 bases short, with 25 bases between. CDR3 in DNA: TGCAGTGCTGGGGGTGGGATCGTGGGAGTCGGCGACATTCAGTACTTC. Translation gives CSAGGGIVGVGDIQYF.

This clonotype was recorded many times. The chain employs TRBV12-3 or TRBV12-4 and TRBJ2-7, with D perhaps matching TRBD1 (5 bases). V lost 3 bases to trimming and J lost 3 bases, with 15 bases between them. The CDR3 loop spans 15 amino acids. The CDR3 region is CASSLSGLGLYEQYF. The CDR3 bases are TGTGCCAGCAGTTTGTCAGGGCTCGGGCTCTACGAGCAGTACTTC.

J is TRBJ1-1 and V is TRBV12-3 or TRBV12-4; 7 nucleotides line up with TRBD1. This CDR3 comprises 14 residues. The V and J ends lost 6 bases and 0 bases, in that order; junction bases with no gene match: 4. The CDR3 bases are TGTGCCAGCAGGTCGGGACAGATGAACACTGAAGCTTTCTTT. Translating gives CASRSGQMNTEAFF.

This clonotype has more than one count but fewer than ten. This sequence joins TRBV27 and TRBJ1-5, with D tentatively TRBD1 (5 bases). Per germline, CDR1 MNHEY and CDR2 SMNVEV (reference sequence). Trimming pared 4 bases from V and 0 bases from J, leaving 16 bases between. The CDR3 is 17 residues long. The CDR3 spells CASSSRGESHSNQPQHF. Here the CDR3 DNA reads TGTGCCAGCAGTTCCCGGGGGGAAAGCCATAGCAATCAGCCCCAGCATTTT.

In regard to this clonotype: A much larger clone differs by one base, so this may be a read error. The V call is TRBV4-1, the J call TRBJ2-1; D is undetermined. In germline, CDR1 is MGHRA, CDR2 YSYEKL. V was trimmed by 0 bases and J by 0 bases, leaving 9 bases between them. CDR3 size: 16 residues. The CDR3 DNA sequence: TGCGCCAGCAGCCAAGAGAAGGCAACCTCCTACAATGAGCAGTTCTTC. As protein: CASSQEKATSYNEQFF.

This clonotype was counted ten times or more. The chain uses TRBV7-9 and TRBJ1-6; no firm D call. Germline values: CDR1 SEHNR, CDR2 FQNEAQ (reference sequence). V lost 5 bases and J 9 bases, leaving 20 bases between the germline ends. The length of the CDR3 is 16 residues. The CDR3 nucleotides are TGTGCCAGCAGCCCAGGTGACGCTGCTCTTGGTTCACCCCTCCACTTT. It translates to CASSPGDAALGSPLHF.

This clonotype was seen repeatedly, ten times or more. The chain carries TRBV6-2 or TRBV6-3 and TRBJ2-7; D is perhaps TRBD1 or TRBD2 (5 bases each). This CDR3 contains 15 residues. The ends were cut back, 4 bases at V and 5 bases at J, with 18 bases in the middle. Germline lookup yields CDR1 MNHEY and CDR2 SVGEGT. CDR3 sequence (DNA): TGTGCCAGCAGTTTGTGGGACCCCCCGGGCCACGAGCAGTACTTC. Its protein is CASSLWDPPGHEQYF.

In this sample, this clonotype turned up many times. The V call is TRBV6-2 or TRBV6-3, the J call TRBJ1-2, with D unresolved. Germline CDR1 reads MNHEY; CDR2 reads SVGEGT. The CDR3 spans 11 residues. V dropped 5 bases and J dropped 4 bases, with 5 bases sitting between them. The CDR3 DNA sequence: TGTGCCAGCAGTCATTCCTATGGCTACACCTTC. Its translation: CASSHSYGYTF.

This clonotype was observed a handful of times. The V gene is TRBV20-1, the J gene TRBJ2-2; TRBD1 agrees at 10 bases. The length of the CDR3 is 16 residues. V was clipped by 3 bases and J by 5 bases; unmatched bases: 9. CDR1 and CDR2 from the germline V gene are DFQATT and SNEGSKA (reference sequence). CDR3 in amino acids: CSAREPGQGFTGELFF. The CDR3 region has the DNA TGCAGTGCTAGGGAACCGGGACAGGGGTTTACCGGGGAGCTGTTTTTT.

This clonotype appeared a few times. The chain recombines TRBV4-1 with TRBJ1-2; D not resolved. The CDR3 is 15 amino acids. Per germline, CDR1 MGHRA and CDR2 YSYEKL. V lost 4 bases to trimming and J lost 0 bases, with 12 bases between them. The CDR3 DNA reads TGCGCCAGCAGCCCCACATACCCTACTAACTATGGCTACACCTTC. Protein product: CASSPTYPTNYGYTF.

This clonotype showed up just a few times. At one end the junction does not follow the germline gene, possibly because of a read error. The CDR3 loop is CASSLARLAGVKTVTQYF. CDR3 bases: TGTGCCAGCAGCTTAGCTCGGCTAGCGGGAGTGAAGACAGTTACGCAGTATTTT. The chain combines TRBV7-6 with TRBJ2-3, with 10 bases matching TRBD2. Germline V gene sequence: CDR1 SGHVS, CDR2 FNYEAQ. The CDR3 spans 18 residues.

This clonotype was recorded many times. V and J are TRBV12-3 or TRBV12-4 and TRBJ2-6; D remains ambiguous. The CDR3 spans 14 residues. V shed 7 bases and J shed 1 base, with 8 bases lying between them. CDR3 sequence (DNA): TGTGCCAGCACCATCAGTTCTGGGGCCAACGTCCTGACTTTC. Amino acid sequence: CASTISSGANVLTF.